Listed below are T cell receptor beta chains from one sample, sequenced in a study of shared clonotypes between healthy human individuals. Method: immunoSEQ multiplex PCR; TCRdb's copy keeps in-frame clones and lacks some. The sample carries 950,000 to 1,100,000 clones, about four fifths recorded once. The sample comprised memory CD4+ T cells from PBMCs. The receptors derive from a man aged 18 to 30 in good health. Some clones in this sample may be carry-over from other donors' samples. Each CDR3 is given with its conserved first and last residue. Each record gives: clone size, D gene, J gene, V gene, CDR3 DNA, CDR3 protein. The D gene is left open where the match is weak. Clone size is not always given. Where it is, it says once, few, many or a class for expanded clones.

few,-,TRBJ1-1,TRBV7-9,TGTGCCAGCAGCTTAGCGCCGGGGGTAGGGAACACTGAAGCTTTCTTT,CASSLAPGVGNTEAFF
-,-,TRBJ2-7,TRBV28,TGTGTCGCTGGAGAGCAGTACTTC,CVAGEQYF
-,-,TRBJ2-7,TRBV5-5,TGTGCCAGCAGCGCGACGGGTCCGGGCGAGCAGTACTTC,CASSATGPGEQYF
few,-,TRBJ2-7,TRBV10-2,TGCGCCAGCAGTGGGGGGAGGGGGCGAATGTATCCCAACGAGCAGTACTTC,CASSGGRGRMYPNEQYF
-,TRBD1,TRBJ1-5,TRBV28,TGTGCCAGCAGTAAACAGGGGGCAGTTCAGCCCCAGCATTTT,CASSKQGAVQPQHF
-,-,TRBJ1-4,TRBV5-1,TGCGCCAGCAGCCGGGAAAGGGGAGAAAAACTGTTTTTT,CASSRERGEKLFF
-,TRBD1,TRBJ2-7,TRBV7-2,TGTGCCAGCAGCTTGGCGACCGGGACAGTCTCCTACGAGCAGTACTTC,CASSLATGTVSYEQYF
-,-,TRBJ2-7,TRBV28,TGTGCCAGCAGTTTCGGGGGGACAGACAGCTCCTACGAGCAGTACTTC,CASSFGGTDSSYEQYF
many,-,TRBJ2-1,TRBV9,TGTGCCAGCAGCGCGAACAATGTTGGAAATGAGCAGTTCTTC,CASSANNVGNEQFF
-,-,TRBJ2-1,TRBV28,TGTGCCAGCAGAAGTATGTATGAGCAGTTCTTC,CASRSMYEQFF
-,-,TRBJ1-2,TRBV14,TGTGCCAGCAGCCCCCGAACAACCAACTATGGCTACACCTTC,CASSPRTTNYGYTF